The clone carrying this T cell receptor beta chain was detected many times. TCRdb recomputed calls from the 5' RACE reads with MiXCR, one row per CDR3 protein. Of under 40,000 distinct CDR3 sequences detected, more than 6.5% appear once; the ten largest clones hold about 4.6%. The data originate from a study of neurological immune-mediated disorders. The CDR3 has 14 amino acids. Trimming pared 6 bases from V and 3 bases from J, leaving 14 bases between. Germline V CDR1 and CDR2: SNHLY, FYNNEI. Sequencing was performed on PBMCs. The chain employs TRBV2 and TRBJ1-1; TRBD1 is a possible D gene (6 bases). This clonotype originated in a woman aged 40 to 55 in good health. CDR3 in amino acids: CASSNRVGDTEAFF. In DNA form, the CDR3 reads TGTGCCAGCAGCAACAGGGTAGGGGACACTGAAGCTTTCTTT.